These 13 T cell receptor beta chains were sequenced from one sample in a study of PD-1 blockade in mismatch repair-deficient tumors. Libraries were prepared by immunoSEQ multiplex PCR; TCRdb keeps only in-frame clonotypes and omits some of them. The sample holds approximately 38,000 clones, roughly three quarters seen once. Sequenced material: peripheral blood, taken 4 weeks after starting pembrolizumab. The receptors were sampled from an adult with mismatch repair-deficient cancer.

This clone was detected once. The V gene is TRBV4-1, the J gene TRBJ2-2; either TRBD1 or TRBD2 may fit D (5 bases each). The CDR3 spans 19 residues. CDR1 is MGHRA and CDR2 is YSYEKL in the germline V gene. Trimming removed 1 base from V and 4 bases from J, with 22 bases in between. In DNA form, the CDR3 reads TGCGCCAGCAGCCAAGTAAGGGATTGGGGAACGAGGGGCACCGGGGAGCTGTTTTTT. Translation: CASSQVRDWGTRGTGELFF.

J is TRBJ2-5 and V is TRBV5-6; TRBD2 matches 8 bases. The CDR3 runs to 19 residues. The germline gives CDR1 SGHDT, CDR2 YYEEEE. After removal of 0 bases from V and 0 bases from J, the junction contained 13 bases not matched to a gene. In DNA form, the CDR3 reads TGTGCCAGCAGCTTGGTTTCCCGAGCGGGAGTGATGTACCAAGAGACCCAGTACTTC. Protein sequence: CASSLVSRAGVMYQETQYF.

The chain employs TRBV5-1 and TRBJ1-3; 8 positions match TRBD1. J was trimmed by 1 base and V by 0 bases; bases with no gene match: 9. The CDR3 runs 18 residues. Germline-derived CDR1 and CDR2 are SGHRS and YFSETQ. The DNA of the CDR3 is TGCGCCAGCAGCTTGGGTCGGACAGGGCGCTTTTCTGGAAACACCATATATTTT. Translated, it gives CASSLGRTGRFSGNTIYF.

A few counts support this clone. The J gene is TRBJ2-1, the V gene TRBV10-1; 10 nucleotides agree with TRBD2. The CDR3 loop spans 14 amino acids. CDR1 WNHNN and CDR2 SYGVQD come from the germline V gene (reference sequence). Trimming took 4 bases from V and 6 from J; bases not matched to a gene: 3. The CDR3 spells CASSVAGGTNEQFF. The CDR3, as DNA: TGCGCCAGCAGTGTAGCGGGAGGTACCAATGAGCAGTTCTTC.

The V and J genes are TRBV18 and TRBJ2-1, with D possibly TRBD2 on 5 matching bases. This CDR3 comprises 14 residues. V lost 5 bases to trimming and J lost 5 bases, with 13 bases between them. Germline V gene sequence: CDR1 KGHSH, CDR2 LQKENI. The chain's CDR3 is CASSSAGEDNEQFF. In DNA form, the CDR3 reads TGTGCCAGCTCATCGGCGGGTGAGGACAATGAGCAGTTCTTC. Filled out from reference TRBV18 and TRBJ2-1, the complete variable domain reads NAGVMQNPRHLVRRRGQEARLRCSPMKGHSHVYWYRQLPEEGLKFMVYLQKENIIDESGMPKERFSAEFPKEGPSILRIQQVVRGDSAAYFCASSSAGEDNEQFFGPGTRLTVL.

The chain links TRBV6-4 to TRBJ2-1; TRBD2 matches at 10 bases. The CDR3 spans 14 residues. Germline assignment: CDR1 MRHNA and CDR2 SNTAGT. The J segment lost 6 bases and the V segment lost 2 bases, leaving 1 base of the junction unmatched. The CDR3 spells CASSDASGSNEQFF. CDR3 bases: TGTGCCAGCAGTGACGCTAGCGGGAGCAATGAGCAGTTCTTC.

The chain uses TRBV6-5 and TRBJ2-4, with D uncertain. CDR3 length: 12 residues. Germline CDR1 and CDR2: MNHEY and SVGAGI. Trimming pared 4 bases from V and 9 bases from J, leaving 10 bases between. DNA for the CDR3: TGTGCCAGCAGTTCTCCACTGGGCATTCAGTACTTC. Its translation: CASSSPLGIQYF.

The chain uses TRBV2 and TRBJ2-6, with D possibly TRBD2 on 5 matching bases. The V gene's germline CDR1 is SNHLY and CDR2 FYNNEI. The CDR3 loop spans 16 amino acids. Trimming left V 3 bases short and J 1 base short, with 10 bases between. CDR3 DNA sequence: TGTGCCAGCAGTGATGCGGGTTCGTCTGGGGCCAACGTCCTGACTTTC. Its translation: CASSDAGSSGANVLTF.

The chain joins TRBV6-1 to TRBJ1-5, with 9 positions matching TRBD1. V lost 8 bases and J lost 4; bases outside the gene matches: 3. The CDR3 extends over 13 amino acids. Germline CDR1 MNHNS, CDR2 SASEGT. The CDR3 sequence is CASGDRENQPQHF. CDR3 DNA sequence: TGTGCCAGCGGGGACAGGGAAAATCAGCCCCAGCATTTT.

The rearrangement links TRBV28 to TRBJ2-7; TRBD1 matches at 7 bases. V gave up 3 bases and J gave up 0 bases; unmatched junction bases: 8. In germline, CDR1 is MDHEN, CDR2 SYDVKM. CDR3 size: 16 residues. In DNA, the CDR3 is TGTGCCAGCAGTTTCGGGGTTAGGGGGCTCTCCTACGAGCAGTACTTC. Translated: CASSFGVRGLSYEQYF. The whole variable domain, filled in from reference TRBV28 and TRBJ2-7, reads DVKVTQSSRYLVKRTGEKVFLECVQDMDHENMFWYRQDPGLGLRLIYFSYDVKMKEKGDIPEGYSVSREKKERFSLILESASTNQTSMYLCASSFGVRGLSYEQYFGPGTRLTVT.

This clone was recorded a few times. This rearrangement joins TRBV30 to TRBJ2-7; 9 bases are a match to TRBD1. This CDR3 has 11 amino acids. In germline, CDR1 is GTSNPN, CDR2 SVGIG (reference sequence). V lost 7 bases, J lost 6 bases, and 4 bases stayed unmatched. The CDR3 reads CALGQGGEQYF. As DNA, the CDR3 is TGTGCCTTGGGACAGGGAGGCGAGCAGTACTTC.

V gene TRBV6-4 combines with J gene TRBJ1-3; D possibly corresponds to TRBD1 (6 bases). The CDR3 covers 14 residues. Trimming removed 6 bases from V and 2 bases from J, with 11 bases in between. Per the germline V gene, CDR1 is MRHNA and CDR2 is SNTAGT. CDR3 nucleotide sequence: TGTGCCAGCAGCGACGACAGGACTGGAAACACCATATATTTT. Protein sequence: CASSDDRTGNTIYF.

This clone was picked up many times. The DNA of the CDR3 is TGTGCCAGCAGTTACGTCCCGGAAGGTCAGCCCCAGCATTTT. Residues: CASSYVPEGQPQHF. The chain uses TRBV6-5 and TRBJ1-5; no clear D gene. Germline V lookup: CDR1 MNHEY, CDR2 SVGAGI. Deletions cut 2 bases from V and 6 bases from J, with 11 bases between. This CDR3 region has 14 residues.